Listed here are 20 T cell receptor beta chains from one sample, sequenced in a study of T cell clones after liver transplantation. Sequenced by immunoSEQ multiplex PCR; TCRdb stores in-frame clones only, minus some. The top ten hold roughly 0.6% of the sample, which has some 75,000 clones, over 70% seen once. Specimen: CD4+ T cells from blood, collected before liver transplant. The receptors were gathered from a human donor who received a liver transplant.

V usage is TRBV10-1 and J usage is TRBJ2-7; 9 positions agree with TRBD2. J gave up 3 bases and V 9 bases, and 15 bases lay outside the gene matches. This CDR3 is 16 amino acids long. CDR1 is WNHNN and CDR2 is SYGVQD in the germline V gene (reference sequence). The DNA of the CDR3 is TGCGCCAGGGAGGTCCTTGCCGGGACTAGCAGCTACGAGCAGTACTTC. Its translation is CAREVLAGTSSYEQYF.

This chain uses TRBV28 with TRBJ2-1; 7 bases align to TRBD1. The CDR3 extends over 14 amino acids. J lost 5 bases, V lost 2 bases, and 3 bases had no gene match. CDR1 and CDR2 from the germline V gene are MDHEN and SYDVKM. DNA of the CDR3: TGTGCCAGCAGTTTAATAGGACAGGACAATGAGCAGTTCTTC. Residues: CASSLIGQDNEQFF.

J is TRBJ2-1 and V is TRBV5-6; D is uncertain. The CDR3 covers 11 residues. With 4 bases removed from V and 8 bases from J, the gap between germline ends came to 7 bases. Germline CDR1 SGHDT, CDR2 YYEEEE. CDR3 nucleotides: TGTGCCAGCAGCCTTTGGGATGAGCAGTTCTTC. The encoded protein is CASSLWDEQFF. Full variable domain (rest looked up from reference TRBV5-6 and TRBJ2-1): DAGVTQSPTHLIKTRGQQVTLRCSPKSGHDTVSWYQQALGQGPQFIFQYYEEEERQRGNFPDRFSGHQFPNYSSELNVNALLLGDSALYLCASSLWDEQFFGPGTRLTVL.

The J gene is TRBJ2-7, the V gene TRBV9; 7 nucleotides align to TRBD2. Germline CDR1 SGDLS, CDR2 YYNGEE. The junction had 4 bases not matched to a gene; V was cut back by 0 bases and J by 1 base. This CDR3 spans 15 amino acids. The DNA for the CDR3 is TGTGCCAGCAGCGTAGGGATTAGCGGGTCCTACGAGCAGTACTTC. Translation: CASSVGISGSYEQYF.

The chain carries TRBV28 and TRBJ2-3, with D tentatively TRBD1 (6 bases). This CDR3 has 15 residues. The germline CDR1 and CDR2 sequences are MDHEN and SYDVKM. V lost 5 bases and J 5 bases, leaving 17 bases between the germline ends. The CDR3 here is CASSQVGARGDTQYF. CDR3 nucleotides: TGTGCCAGCAGTCAAGTGGGGGCCCGAGGAGATACGCAGTATTTT.

The V call is TRBV7-8, the J call TRBJ1-2, with D possibly matching TRBD1 (6 bases). The CDR3 spans 14 residues. Between the trimmed V and J ends, which lost 0 bases and 8 bases, there was a span of 13 bases. CDR1 SGHVS and CDR2 FQNEAQ come from the germline V gene. CDR3 loop: CASSLAPQGMGYTF. The CDR3 DNA is TGTGCCAGCAGCTTAGCCCCTCAGGGGATGGGCTACACCTTC.

The V and J genes are TRBV5-6 and TRBJ2-7, with D unresolved. Trimming pared 4 bases from V and 0 bases from J, leaving 14 bases between. The CDR3 is 15 residues long. The germline gives CDR1 SGHDT, CDR2 YYEEEE. CDR3 bases: TGTGCCAGCAGCAAATTAACTTCTACCTCCTACGAGCAGTACTTC. The encoded protein is CASSKLTSTSYEQYF.

Only one count was recorded for this clone. The chain is built from TRBV9 and TRBJ2-1, with 10 nucleotides matching TRBD2. The CDR3 length is 16 residues. V shed 4 bases and J 5 bases; nucleotides not matched to a gene: 9. Germline loops: CDR1 SGDLS, CDR2 YYNGEE. The CDR3 sequence is CASSPWVAGGNNEQFF. The CDR3 region has the DNA TGTGCCAGCAGCCCCTGGGTAGCGGGAGGAAACAATGAGCAGTTCTTC.

The CDR3 DNA reads as TGTGCCAGCAGCTACTTGTTCGGGAACACTGAAGCTTTCTTT. Protein product: CASSYLFGNTEAFF. The chain employs TRBV7-9 and TRBJ1-1; D gene unclear. V gave up 4 bases and J gave up 1 base, with 10 bases separating them. This CDR3 is 14 amino acids long. Germline values: CDR1 SEHNR, CDR2 FQNEAQ (reference sequence).

The chain couples TRBV28 to TRBJ2-7; 14 bases match TRBD2. V shed 6 bases and J 2 bases; nucleotides not matched to a gene: 6. CDR1 and CDR2 from the germline V gene are MDHEN and SYDVKM. There are 16 residues in the CDR3. CDR3 coding DNA: TGTGCCAGCAGCAAGGGACTAGCGGGAGCAGCCTACGAGCAGTACTTC. Protein product: CASSKGLAGAAYEQYF.

The chain has TRBV5-5 and TRBJ2-7, with D perhaps matching TRBD1 (5 bases). The CDR3 sequence is 14 residues long. Germline CDR1 is SGHKS and CDR2 is YYEKEE (reference sequence). The V and J ends lost 0 bases and 0 bases respectively, with 7 bases between them. CDR3 amino acids: CASSLGQFSYEQYF. CDR3 sequence (DNA): TGTGCCAGCAGCTTGGGACAGTTCTCCTACGAGCAGTACTTC.

The V call is TRBV10-3, the J call TRBJ2-1; weak D call: TRBD2 (6 bases). The CDR3 is 12 amino acids. Trimming cost V 7 bases and J 7 bases, with 11 bases left between them. Germline V CDR1 and CDR2: ENHRY, SYGVKD. In DNA form, the CDR3 reads TGTGCCATCATGGCCGCGGGGAATGAGCAGTTCTTC. Amino acids: CAIMAAGNEQFF.

This clone was seen only a few times. The V call is TRBV18, the J call TRBJ1-2; D unresolved. This CDR3 has 15 residues. Trimming cost V 3 bases and J 6 bases, with 17 bases left between them. Looked up from germline, CDR1 is KGHSH and CDR2 is LQKENI. The CDR3 sequence: CASSPSGSPVDGYTF. The CDR3 region has the DNA TGTGCCAGCTCACCCTCGGGCAGCCCGGTGGATGGCTACACCTTC.

This clone showed up just once. The gene calls are TRBV2 and TRBJ1-5; maybe TRBD1 (6 bases). The CDR3 totals 17 residues. The germline CDR1 and CDR2 sequences are SNHLY and FYNNEI. V was trimmed by 4 bases and J by 0 bases, leaving 16 bases between them. Here the CDR3 DNA reads TGTGCCAGCAGTGGAGGGTCAGGGGAGAGTAGCAATCAGCCCCAGCATTTT. It codes for CASSGGSGESSNQPQHF.

The chain carries TRBV28 and TRBJ2-4; TRBD2 matches 7 bases. The ends lost 2 bases at V and 1 base at J; junction bases unmatched: 5. CDR3 length: 16 amino acids. Germline CDR1 and CDR2: MDHEN and SYDVKM. CDR3 sequence: CASSLGGAGAKNIQYF. In DNA form, the CDR3 reads TGTGCCAGCAGTTTAGGGGGAGCGGGGGCCAAAAACATTCAGTACTTC.

This chain joins TRBV6-6 and TRBJ2-5; a possible D gene is TRBD1 (5 bases). The CDR3 runs to 12 residues. Germline V gene lookup returns CDR1 MNHNY and CDR2 SVGAGI (reference sequence). V lost 5 bases and J 5 bases, leaving 9 bases between the germline ends. CDR3 loop: CASSGRVETQYF. The CDR3 region has the DNA TGTGCCAGCAGTGGCAGGGTGGAGACCCAGTACTTC.

This chain connects TRBV7-3 to TRBJ2-2; no reliable D call. V was trimmed by 4 bases and J by 5 bases, leaving 5 bases between them. CDR1 SGHTA and CDR2 FQGTGA come from the germline V gene. This CDR3 has 12 residues. The CDR3 is CASSSQTGELFF. Written as DNA, the CDR3 is TGTGCCAGCAGCTCCCAAACCGGGGAGCTGTTTTTT.

This clone was seen a handful of times. The chain links TRBV10-1 to TRBJ2-5; 13 bases match TRBD2. The CDR3 length is 15 residues. The V segment lost 4 bases and the J segment 5 bases; nucleotides outside the gene matches: 4. CDR1 WNHNN and CDR2 SYGVQD come from the germline V gene (reference sequence). The CDR3 loop reads CASSGGLAGRETQYF. The CDR3, as DNA: TGCGCCAGCAGTGGGGGACTAGCGGGAAGGGAGACCCAGTACTTC.

The chain is built from TRBV5-1 and TRBJ2-3; 8 bases are a match to TRBD2. There are 14 residues in the CDR3. The germline gives CDR1 SGHRS, CDR2 YFSETQ. The V gene end was trimmed by 3 bases and the J gene end by 4 bases; junction bases not matched to a gene: 4. CDR3 nucleotide sequence: TGCGCCAGCAGCTCCGGGACTAGTTCAGATACGCAGTATTTT. As protein: CASSSGTSSDTQYF. Complete variable domain (other parts from reference TRBV5-1 and TRBJ2-3): KAGVTQTPRYLIKTRGQQVTLSCSPISGHRSVSWYQQTPGQGLQFLFEYFSETQRNKGNFPGRFSGRQFSNSRSEMNVSTLELGDSALYLCASSSGTSSDTQYFGPGTRLTVL.

V and J are TRBV18 and TRBJ2-1; 13 bases fit TRBD2. J lost 6 bases, V lost 6 bases, and 20 bases had no gene match. CDR1 is KGHSH and CDR2 is LQKENI in the germline V gene. The CDR3 contains 20 residues. The CDR3 here is CASSSALAGTSGKVGNEQFF. The CDR3 DNA reads TGTGCCAGCTCGTCCGCTCTTGCCGGGACTAGCGGGAAGGTCGGCAATGAGCAGTTCTTC.